The subject of this entry is one T cell receptor (beta chain). The antigen is undetermined. Prepared libraries of TCR beta cDNA carried unique molecular identifiers. From approximately 0.95 to 9.8 million T cells, 450,000 to 550,000 cDNA molecules were obtained. TCRdb itself ran the PCR reads through MiXCR, one entry per CDR3 protein. The data contain more than 450,000 distinct CDR3 sequences, roughly two fifths of them singletons. The data belong to a study of post-analysis software for immune sequencing data. Whole-study context: Relapsing-remitting, secondary progressive and progressive-relapsing forms made up the multiple sclerosis disease courses.

Germline CDR1 is SEHNR and CDR2 is FQNEAQ (reference sequence). The CDR3 is made up of 14 amino acids. The V and J ends lost 2 bases and 1 base respectively, with 8 bases between them. Study results and caveats: With F measure, samples from one preparation batch clustered together strongly. Compared with controls, patients showed significantly lower normalized Chao1 diversity. Several TRBV segments (TRBV5-6, TRBV5-1 and TRBV20-1 among them) occurred more frequently in patients than in controls.

The sequence came from a girl between 5 and 17 years old with multiple sclerosis. The sequenced material came from blood. This rearrangement joins TRBV7-9 to TRBJ1-1; D unclear. The CDR3 DNA sequence: TGTGCCAGCAGCTTACGGGCGACGAACACTGAAGCTTTCTTT. This translates into CASSLRATNTEAFF.